This entry is about one TCR beta chain. There are 15 residues in the CDR3. The V and J ends lost 3 bases and 5 bases, in that order; junction bases with no gene match: 7. Germline assignment: CDR1 SGDLS and CDR2 YYNGEE. This record comes from a study of blood T cell repertoires in COVID-19. Study at large: Spain, Italy and the United States supplied samples that represented acute and convalescent COVID-19.

Per the original methods: It was from reference gene primer amplification that nucleated cell counts were estimated. The table came from immunoSEQ multiplex PCR; TCRdb's copy has only in-frame clones and leaves some out. The DNA gave D and trimming, while V, J and clone size come from that table. The data hold around 330,000 clones, with about 88% observed a single time. What was sequenced was PBMCs or T cells enriched from blood (not recorded which). The TCR originated in a man aged 55 to 69 who had recovered from COVID-19. The rearrangement joins TRBV9 to TRBJ1-4; 7 bases agree with TRBD1. For the CDR3, the DNA is TGTGCCAGCAGCGCCTCGGGACAGCTGAATGAAAAACTGTTTTTT. This encodes CASSASGQLNEKLFF. Filled out from reference TRBV9 and TRBJ1-4, the complete variable domain reads DSGVTQTPKHLITATGQRVTLRCSPRSGDLSVYWYQQSLDQGLQFLIQYYNGEERAKGNILERFSAQQFPDLHSELNLSSLELGDSALYFCASSASGQLNEKLFFGSGTQLSVL.